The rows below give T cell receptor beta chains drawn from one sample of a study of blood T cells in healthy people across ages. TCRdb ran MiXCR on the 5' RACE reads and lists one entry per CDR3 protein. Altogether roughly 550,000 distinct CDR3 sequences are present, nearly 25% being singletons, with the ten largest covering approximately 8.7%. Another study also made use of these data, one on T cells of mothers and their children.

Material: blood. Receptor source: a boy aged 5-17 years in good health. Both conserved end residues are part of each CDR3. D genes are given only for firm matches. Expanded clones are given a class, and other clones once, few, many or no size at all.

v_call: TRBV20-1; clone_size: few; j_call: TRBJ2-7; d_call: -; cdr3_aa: CSAPLRGQYEQYF; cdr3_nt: TGCAGTGCCCCGTTGCGGGGTCAATACGAGCAGTACTTC
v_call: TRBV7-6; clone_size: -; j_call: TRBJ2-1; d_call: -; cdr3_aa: CASSLGPGNEQFF; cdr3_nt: TGTGCCAGCAGCTTAGGGCCGGGGAATGAGCAGTTCTTC
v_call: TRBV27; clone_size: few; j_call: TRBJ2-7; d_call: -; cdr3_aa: CASSLYGGAYEQYF; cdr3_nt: TGTGCCAGCAGTTTATATGGGGGCGCCTACGAGCAGTACTTC
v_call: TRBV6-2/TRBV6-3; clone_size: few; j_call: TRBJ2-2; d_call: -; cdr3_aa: CASSLLFPGELFF; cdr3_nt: TGTGCCAGCAGTCTCCTATTCCCCGGGGAGCTGTTTTTT
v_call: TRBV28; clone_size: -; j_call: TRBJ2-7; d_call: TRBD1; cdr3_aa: CASSPGDRAYEQYF; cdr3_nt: TGTGCCAGCAGCCCCGGGGACAGGGCCTACGAGCAGTACTTC
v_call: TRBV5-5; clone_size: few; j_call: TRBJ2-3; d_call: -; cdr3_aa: CASSFGYRDTQYF; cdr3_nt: TGTGCCAGCAGTTTTGGATACAGAGATACGCAGTATTTT
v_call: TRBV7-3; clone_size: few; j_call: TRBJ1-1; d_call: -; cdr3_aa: CASSNADTGNTEAFF; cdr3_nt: TGTGCCAGCAGTAACGCAGACACAGGGAACACTGAAGCTTTCTTT
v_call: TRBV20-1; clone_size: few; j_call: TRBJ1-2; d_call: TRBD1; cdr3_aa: CSARGQGAPGYTF; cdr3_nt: TGCAGTGCTAGGGGACAGGGGGCGCCTGGCTACACCTTC
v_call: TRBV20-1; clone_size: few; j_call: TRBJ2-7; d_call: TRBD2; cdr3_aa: CSAPPSSGRPYEQYF; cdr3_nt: TGCAGTGCCCCCCCATCTAGCGGGAGGCCCTACGAGCAGTACTTC
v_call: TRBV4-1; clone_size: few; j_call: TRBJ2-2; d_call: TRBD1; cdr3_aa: CASSRVPGQGPTGELFF; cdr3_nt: TGCGCCAGCAGCCGGGTACCGGGACAGGGGCCCACCGGGGAGCTGTTTTTT
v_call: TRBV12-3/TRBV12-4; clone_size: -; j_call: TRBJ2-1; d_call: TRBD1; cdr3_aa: CASSTEPGQAPYF; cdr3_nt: TGTGCCAGCAGTACCGAACCAGGACAGGCTCCGTACTTC
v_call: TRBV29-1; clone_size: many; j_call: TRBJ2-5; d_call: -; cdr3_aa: CSVTIQRLETQYF; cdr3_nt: TGCAGCGTGACTATTCAACGCCTGGAGACCCAGTACTTC
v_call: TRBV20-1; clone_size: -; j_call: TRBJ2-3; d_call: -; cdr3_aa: CSAAGIRADTQYF; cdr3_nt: TGCAGTGCGGCGGGGATCAGGGCAGATACGCAGTATTTT
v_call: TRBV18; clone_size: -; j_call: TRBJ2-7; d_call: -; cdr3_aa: CASSPPAATYEQYF; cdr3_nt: TGTGCCAGCTCACCACCGGCGGCGACCTACGAGCAGTACTTC
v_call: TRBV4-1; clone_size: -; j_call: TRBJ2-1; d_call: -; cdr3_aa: CASSQDPGSDEQFF; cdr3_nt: TGCGCCAGCAGCCAAGATCCTGGTAGTGATGAGCAGTTCTTC
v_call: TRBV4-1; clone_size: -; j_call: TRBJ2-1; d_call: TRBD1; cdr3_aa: CASSQDVQGANEQFF; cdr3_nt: TGCGCCAGCAGCCAAGATGTACAGGGGGCGAATGAGCAGTTCTTC
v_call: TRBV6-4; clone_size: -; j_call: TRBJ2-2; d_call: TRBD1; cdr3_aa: CATGQGDTGELFF; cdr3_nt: TGTGCCACCGGACAGGGGGACACCGGGGAGCTGTTTTTT
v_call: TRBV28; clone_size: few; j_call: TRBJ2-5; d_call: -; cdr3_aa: CASSLVGRGQETQYF; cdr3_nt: TGTGCCAGCAGTTTAGTAGGCAGGGGACAAGAGACCCAGTACTTC
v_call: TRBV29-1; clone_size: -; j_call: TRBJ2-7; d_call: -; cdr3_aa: CSVEVPGPYEQYF; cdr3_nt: TGCAGCGTTGAGGTCCCAGGACCCTACGAGCAGTACTTC
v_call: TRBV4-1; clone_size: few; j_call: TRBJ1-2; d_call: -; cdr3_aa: CASSQEPARGYTF; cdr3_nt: TGCGCCAGCAGCCAAGAACCTGCTAGGGGCTACACCTTC
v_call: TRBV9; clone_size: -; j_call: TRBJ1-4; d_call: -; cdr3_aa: CASSPHPNEKLFF; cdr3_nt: TGTGCCAGCAGCCCCCACCCCAATGAAAAACTGTTTTTT
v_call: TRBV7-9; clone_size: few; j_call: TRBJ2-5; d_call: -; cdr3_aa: CASNPVEQETQYF; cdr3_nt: TGTGCCAGCAACCCGGTGGAACAAGAGACCCAGTACTTC
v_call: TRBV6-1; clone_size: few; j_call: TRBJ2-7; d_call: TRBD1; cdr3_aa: CASGTGITYEQYF; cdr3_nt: TGTGCCAGTGGGACAGGTATTACCTACGAGCAGTACTTC
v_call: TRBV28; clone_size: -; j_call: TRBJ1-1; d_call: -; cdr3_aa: CASSFNKVLGQNTEAFF; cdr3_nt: TGTGCCAGCAGTTTCAATAAGGTTCTGGGACAGAACACTGAAGCTTTCTTT
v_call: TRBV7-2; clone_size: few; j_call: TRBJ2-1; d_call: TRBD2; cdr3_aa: CAGSSLLRGGLYEQFF; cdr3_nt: TGTGCCGGCAGCTCCCTACTTCGGGGGGGCCTCTATGAGCAGTTCTTC
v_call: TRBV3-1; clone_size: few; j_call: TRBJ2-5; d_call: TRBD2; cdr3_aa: CASSRGLAGGNEQYF; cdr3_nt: TGTGCCAGCAGCCGAGGACTAGCGGGGGGGAATGAGCAGTACTTC
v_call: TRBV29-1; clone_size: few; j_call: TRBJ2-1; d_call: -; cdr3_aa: CSVAGGRNEQFF; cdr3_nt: TGCAGCGTTGCGGGGGGCAGAAACGAGCAGTTCTTC
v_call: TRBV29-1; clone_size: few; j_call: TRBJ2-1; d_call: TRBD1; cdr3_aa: CSVAYDRETYNEQFF; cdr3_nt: TGCAGCGTTGCCTATGACAGGGAGACCTACAATGAGCAGTTCTTC
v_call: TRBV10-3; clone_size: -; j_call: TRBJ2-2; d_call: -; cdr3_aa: CASRQATNTGELFF; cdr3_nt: TGTGCCAGCCGACAGGCGACGAACACCGGGGAGCTGTTTTTT
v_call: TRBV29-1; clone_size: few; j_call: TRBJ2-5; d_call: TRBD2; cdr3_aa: CSVEDEASGAWETQYF; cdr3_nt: TGCAGCGTTGAAGATGAGGCTAGCGGGGCGTGGGAGACCCAGTACTTC
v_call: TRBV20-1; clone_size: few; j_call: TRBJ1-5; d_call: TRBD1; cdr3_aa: CSAAPGQGLSNQPQHF; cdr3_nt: TGCAGTGCTGCCCCGGGACAGGGCCTTAGCAATCAGCCCCAGCATTTT
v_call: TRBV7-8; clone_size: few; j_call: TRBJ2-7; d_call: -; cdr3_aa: CASSYPRRYF; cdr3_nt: TGTGCCAGCAGCTACCCCCGTCGGTACTTC
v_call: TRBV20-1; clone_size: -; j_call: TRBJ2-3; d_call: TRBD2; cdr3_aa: CSARLLAGGPGDTQYF; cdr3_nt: TGCAGTGCCCGACTCTTAGCGGGAGGGCCAGGGGATACGCAGTATTTT
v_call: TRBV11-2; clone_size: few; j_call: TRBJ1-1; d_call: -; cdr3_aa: CASSLSRGSTEAFF; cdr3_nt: TGTGCCAGCAGCTTATCGCGAGGGAGCACTGAAGCTTTCTTT
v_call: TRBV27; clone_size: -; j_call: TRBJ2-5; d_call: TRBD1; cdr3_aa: CASSLSWDRGYGQYF; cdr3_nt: TGTGCCAGCAGTTTAAGCTGGGACAGGGGCTACGGGCAGTACTTC
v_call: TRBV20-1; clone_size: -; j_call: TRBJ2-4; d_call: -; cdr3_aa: CSARENWIAKNIQYF; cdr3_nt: TGCAGTGCTAGAGAAAACTGGATAGCCAAAAACATTCAGTACTTC
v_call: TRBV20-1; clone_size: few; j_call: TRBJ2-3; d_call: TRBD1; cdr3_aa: CSVGVRGGPSDTQYF; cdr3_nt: TGCAGTGTCGGGGTAAGAGGGGGCCCATCGGATACGCAGTATTTT
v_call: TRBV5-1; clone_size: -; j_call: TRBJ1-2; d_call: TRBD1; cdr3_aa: CASSLGQGKNYGYTF; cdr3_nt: TGCGCCAGCAGCTTGGGACAGGGAAAGAACTATGGCTACACCTTC
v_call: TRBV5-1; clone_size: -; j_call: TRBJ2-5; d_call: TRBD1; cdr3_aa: CASRTGAAQETQYF; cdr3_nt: TGCGCCAGCAGGACAGGGGCGGCCCAAGAGACCCAGTACTTC
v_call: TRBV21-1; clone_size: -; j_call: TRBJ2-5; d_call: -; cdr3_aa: CASSQRFEQETQYF; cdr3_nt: TGTGCCAGCAGCCAAAGGTTCGAGCAAGAGACCCAGTACTTC
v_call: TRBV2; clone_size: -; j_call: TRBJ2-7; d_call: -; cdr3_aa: CASSESGFSGSRGQYF; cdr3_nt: TGTGCCAGCAGTGAATCGGGTTTTTCGGGGAGTAGGGGGCAGTACTTC
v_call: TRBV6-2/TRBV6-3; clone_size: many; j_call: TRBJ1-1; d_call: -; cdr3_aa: CASSYSFDSPNTEAFF; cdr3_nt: TGTGCCAGCAGTTACTCGTTTGACTCTCCGAACACTGAAGCTTTCTTT
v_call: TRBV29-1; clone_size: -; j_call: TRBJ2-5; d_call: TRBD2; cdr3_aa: CSVEGASGVGTQYF; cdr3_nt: TGCAGCGTTGAGGGTGCTAGCGGGGTGGGGACCCAGTACTTC
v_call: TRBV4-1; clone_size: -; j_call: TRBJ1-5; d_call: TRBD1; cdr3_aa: CASSQQGVGQPQHF; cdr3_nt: TGCGCCAGCAGCCAGCAGGGGGTAGGTCAGCCCCAGCATTTT
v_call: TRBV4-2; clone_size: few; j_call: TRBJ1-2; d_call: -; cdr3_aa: CASSPWDLENGYTF; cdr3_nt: TGTGCCAGCAGCCCCTGGGATTTGGAAAATGGCTACACCTTC
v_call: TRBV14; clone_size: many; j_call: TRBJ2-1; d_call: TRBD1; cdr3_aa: CASSLTGSNEQFF; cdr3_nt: TGTGCCAGCAGCCTGACAGGGAGCAATGAGCAGTTCTTC
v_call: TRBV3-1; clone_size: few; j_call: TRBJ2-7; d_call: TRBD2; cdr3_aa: CASSRLQAGGWYEQYF; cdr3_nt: TGTGCCAGCAGCCGACTTCAAGCGGGGGGTTGGTACGAGCAGTACTTC
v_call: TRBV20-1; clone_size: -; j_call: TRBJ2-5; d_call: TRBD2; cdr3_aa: CSATGGLAGAGETQYF; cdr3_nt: TGCAGTGCTACAGGTGGACTAGCGGGAGCGGGAGAGACCCAGTACTTC
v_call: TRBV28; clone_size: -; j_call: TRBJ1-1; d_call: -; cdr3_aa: CASSFRTQRNTEAFF; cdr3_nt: TGTGCCAGCAGTTTTAGGACCCAGAGGAACACTGAAGCTTTCTTT